This entry lists 31 T cell receptor beta chains sequenced from one sample in a study of blood T cell repertoires in COVID-19 (dated by TCRdb to about 2020). Libraries were prepared through the immunoSEQ multiplex PCR assay. Entries here come from immuneACCESS through TCRdb and include only in-frame sequences with V and J called. Some clones fail to appear in such tables; in the studies checked, an unresolved V gene covers under half of the shortfall, and the cause of the remainder is unknown. In this sample the table shows under 350,000 clones, roughly 85% of which occur a single time. The ten biggest clones cover about 4.2% of the sample. Sequenced sample: PBMCs or T cells enriched from blood (not recorded which). The source is a woman in her 40s with acute COVID-19.

This chain joins TRBV7-9 and TRBJ2-1; 16 bases are a match to TRBD2. V gave up 5 bases and J gave up 4 bases; unmatched junction bases: 5. This CDR3 is built from 17 residues. CDR1 and CDR2 (germline): SEHNR, FQNEAQ (reference sequence). The CDR3 nucleotides are TGTGCCAGCAGCGCTCCGGGACTAGCGGGAGGGTACAATGAGCAGTTCTTC. This sequence encodes CASSAPGLAGGYNEQFF. Full variable domain (rest looked up from reference TRBV7-9 and TRBJ2-1): DTGVSQNPRHKITKRGQNVTFRCDPISEHNRLYWYRQTLGQGPEFLTYFQNEAQLEKSRLLSDRFSAERPKGSFSTLEIQRTEQGDSAMYLCASSAPGLAGGYNEQFFGPGTRLTVL.

The V and J genes are TRBV15 and TRBJ1-2; TRBD1 matches at 9 bases. The CDR3 has 17 amino acids. The junction had 12 bases not matched to a gene; V was cut back by 2 bases and J by 5 bases. Germline V gene data show CDR1 as LNHNV and CDR2 as YYDKDF (reference sequence). CDR3 amino acids: CATSRRMDRGLGYGYTF. The CDR3 DNA reads as TGTGCCACCAGCAGACGCATGGACAGGGGATTGGGTTATGGCTACACCTTC.

About this clone: The same CDR3 arises from other DNA sequences in this sample as well. The chain recombines TRBV7-2 with TRBJ1-5; D may be TRBD1 (6 bases). In germline, CDR1 is SGHTA, CDR2 FQGNSA. The CDR3 totals 14 residues. Trimming shortened V by 5 bases and J by 2 bases, and 10 bases separated the two germline ends. Written as DNA, the CDR3 is TGTGCCAGCAGCCTTCGACAGGGCAATCAGCCCCAGCATTTT. It codes for CASSLRQGNQPQHF.

V usage is TRBV6-2 or TRBV6-3 and J usage is TRBJ1-2, with TRBD1 matching 8 bases. Trimming removed 5 bases from V and 4 bases from J; junction bases left unmatched: 12. Germline CDR1 reads MNHEY; CDR2 reads SVGEGT. The CDR3 has 16 residues. CDR3 protein: CASSNSRTGIGYGYTF. The CDR3 DNA is TGTGCCAGCAGTAATTCCAGGACAGGGATCGGCTATGGCTACACCTTC.

The chain links TRBV5-5 to TRBJ2-7, with D possibly TRBD1 on 6 matching bases. The V end lost 5 bases, the J end lost 3 bases, and 18 bases lay between the germline ends. The CDR3 extends over 15 amino acids. Germline V CDR1 and CDR2: SGHKS, YYEKEE (reference sequence). CDR3 residues: CASSYEGQLGYEQYF. For the CDR3, the DNA is TGTGCCAGCAGTTATGAAGGACAGCTCGGCTACGAGCAGTACTTC.

J is TRBJ1-5 and V is TRBV28; 8 bases align to TRBD1. In germline, CDR1 is MDHEN, CDR2 SYDVKM. The CDR3 loop spans 15 amino acids. After removal of 2 bases from V and 6 bases from J, the junction contained 6 bases not matched to a gene. CDR3 sequence: CASSLGQGAGQPQHF. For the CDR3, the DNA is TGTGCCAGCAGTTTAGGGCAGGGGGCGGGTCAGCCCCAGCATTTT.

This clone is a singleton in its sample. The chain uses TRBV6-5 and TRBJ1-3, with TRBD1 as a possible D gene (5 bases). The germline CDR1 and CDR2 sequences are MNHEY and SVGAGI. V dropped 0 bases and J dropped 9 bases, with 15 bases sitting between them. The CDR3 runs to 15 residues. CDR3 coding DNA: TGTGCCAGCAGTTACTCGATCCAATTCGGGGGCACCATATATTTT. Its translation is CASSYSIQFGGTIYF.

This clone was recorded once. V gene TRBV5-1 combines with J gene TRBJ2-7; weak D call: TRBD1 (6 bases). Trimming took off 0 bases at V and 3 bases at J, with 13 bases between the two ends. The CDR3 consists of 15 residues. Germline V CDR1 and CDR2: SGHRS, YFSETQ. Here the CDR3 DNA reads TGCGCCAGCAGCTTGGGTGGGCAGGGGAACTACGAGCAGTACTTC. This translates into CASSLGGQGNYEQYF.

The chain uses TRBV4-3 and TRBJ2-1; TRBD2 matches at 10 bases. This CDR3 has 16 amino acids. V lost 0 bases and J lost 10; bases outside the gene matches: 9. The germline gives CDR1 LGHNA, CDR2 YSLEER. CDR3 protein: CASSQDPGLAMGEQFF. The CDR3 coding sequence is TGCGCCAGCAGCCAAGATCCGGGACTAGCGATGGGAGAGCAGTTCTTC.

The gene calls are TRBV18 and TRBJ2-5; 7 bases match TRBD1. The CDR3 sequence is 16 residues long. Germline lookup yields CDR1 KGHSH and CDR2 LQKENI. The trim removed 3 bases at V and 5 bases at J, leaving 12 bases unmatched. In DNA form, the CDR3 reads TGTGCCAGCTCACCGCGCAGACAGGGTGGAGTGGAGACCCAGTACTTC. Its translation: CASSPRRQGGVETQYF.

The chain has TRBV4-2 and TRBJ1-4; TRBD1 might be the D (5 bases). Germline values: CDR1 LGHNA, CDR2 YNFKEQ. Trimming shortened V by 4 bases and J by 1 base, and 22 bases separated the two germline ends. This CDR3 has 19 residues. The CDR3 DNA sequence: TGTGCCAGCAGCCCCCAAGGAGGGGCTTTATTGGTAACTAATGAAAAACTGTTTTTT. Protein product: CASSPQGGALLVTNEKLFF.

The chain combines TRBV19 with TRBJ2-7; the D gene is possibly TRBD2 (7 bases). This CDR3 has 17 residues. Germline V lookup: CDR1 LNHDA, CDR2 SQIVND (reference sequence). V shed 2 bases and J shed 0 bases, with 17 bases lying between them. Here the CDR3 reads CASSIYTGGKGSYEQYF. The CDR3 DNA sequence: TGTGCCAGTAGTATATACACGGGGGGCAAGGGCTCCTACGAGCAGTACTTC. Based on the CDR3 plus reference TRBV19 and TRBJ2-7, the full variable domain is DGGITQSPKYLFRKEGQNVTLSCEQNLNHDAMYWYRQDPGQGLRLIYYSQIVNDFQKGDIAEGYSVSREKKESFPLTVTSAQKNPTAFYLCASSIYTGGKGSYEQYFGPGTRLTVT.

J is TRBJ2-2 and V is TRBV18; tentative D call: TRBD2 (5 bases). V was pared by 1 base and J by 1 base, with 10 bases between. The germline V gene has CDR1 KGHSH and CDR2 LQKENI. The CDR3 totals 16 residues. CDR3: CASSPRRVENTGELFF. The CDR3, as DNA: TGTGCCAGCTCACCACGGCGGGTAGAGAACACCGGGGAGCTGTTTTTT.

The V and J genes are TRBV5-8 and TRBJ1-6, with D perhaps TRBD1 (5 bases). Germline V CDR1 and CDR2: SGHTS, YDEGEE. The CDR3 is 14 amino acids. The V and J ends lost 1 base and 7 bases respectively, with 9 bases between them. CDR3 sequence reads: CASSLRGWNSPLHF. The CDR3 nucleotides read TGTGCCAGCAGCTTGCGGGGGTGGAATTCACCCCTCCACTTT.

The gene calls are TRBV27 and TRBJ2-7; TRBD1 matches 11 bases. With V trimmed by 5 bases and J by 2 bases, 5 bases remained unmatched. The CDR3 totals 15 residues. Germline values: CDR1 MNHEY, CDR2 SMNVEV (reference sequence). CDR3 sequence (DNA): TGTGCCAGCAGTCGCGGACAGGGGGCAACCTACGAGCAGTACTTC. Amino acids: CASSRGQGATYEQYF.

This chain joins TRBV11-2 and TRBJ1-1, with D unclear. Deletions cut 4 bases from V and 5 bases from J, with 14 bases between. This CDR3 is built from 14 residues. Germline assignment: CDR1 SGHAT and CDR2 FQNNGV. CDR3 coding DNA: TGTGCCAGCAGCTCCCCCACTCCTAGGACTGAAGCTTTCTTT. Its translation is CASSSPTPRTEAFF.

The chain couples TRBV9 to TRBJ1-1; weak D call: TRBD1 (5 bases). Germline loops: CDR1 SGDLS, CDR2 YYNGEE. Deletions cut 2 bases from V and 1 base from J, with 12 bases between. The CDR3 sequence is 15 residues long. CDR3 in amino acids: CASSVSGRENTEAFF. CDR3 in DNA: TGTGCCAGCAGCGTGTCCGGCAGGGAGAACACTGAAGCTTTCTTT.

CDR3: CASSQEWRGGTDTQYF. CDR3 coding DNA: TGTGCCAGCAGCCAGGAATGGCGGGGGGGCACAGATACGCAGTATTTT. The chain joins TRBV3-1 (or the pseudogene TRBV3-2) to TRBJ2-3; 8 nucleotides line up with TRBD2. Looked up from germline, CDR1 is LGHDT and CDR2 is YNNKEL (reference sequence). Trimming at V came to 3 bases and at J to 1 base, leaving 6 bases not matched to a gene. There are 16 residues in the CDR3.

This sequence joins TRBV5-6 and TRBJ1-5, with unresolved D. With 3 bases removed from V and 0 bases from J, the gap between germline ends came to 10 bases. The CDR3 is 15 amino acids. Germline CDR1 and CDR2: SGHDT and YYEEEE. The CDR3 region has the DNA TGTGCCAGCAGCTCGCGCAGGTATAGCAATCAGCCCCAGCATTTT. Its protein is CASSSRRYSNQPQHF.

The CDR3 reads CASSLSPGSRSTDTQYF. The CDR3 DNA reads as TGTGCCAGCAGCCTCTCCCCGGGGTCGAGGTCCACAGATACGCAGTATTTT. The chain carries TRBV6-4 and TRBJ2-3, with D tentatively TRBD2 (5 bases). The CDR3 loop spans 17 amino acids. Germline loops: CDR1 MRHNA, CDR2 SNTAGT. With 6 bases removed from V and 2 bases from J, the gap between germline ends came to 21 bases.

The J gene is TRBJ2-1, the V gene TRBV3-1 (or the pseudogene TRBV3-2), with D unresolved. V lost 4 bases and J 5 bases, leaving 24 bases between the germline ends. Germline CDR1 reads LGHDT; CDR2 reads YNNKEL (reference sequence). This CDR3 has 18 amino acids. CDR3 sequence (DNA): TGTGCCAGCAGCCCCCGCCCCCCGACTGACTCCAAACACAATGAGCAGTTCTTC. This translates into CASSPRPPTDSKHNEQFF.

The chain carries TRBV2 and TRBJ2-6; a weak D match, TRBD1 (6 bases). Germline values: CDR1 SNHLY, CDR2 FYNNEI. The germline V and J ends were trimmed by 5 bases and 2 bases, with 10 bases remaining between them. The CDR3 has 15 amino acids. The CDR3 here is CASSITGTGANVLTF. CDR3 in DNA: TGTGCCAGCAGTATAACAGGGACTGGGGCCAACGTCCTGACTTTC.

V is TRBV6-2 or TRBV6-3 and J is TRBJ1-1; D unresolved. The V gene lost 5 bases and the J gene lost 0 bases, with 10 bases spanning the gap. The CDR3 spans 14 residues. CDR1 and CDR2 from the germline V gene are MNHEY and SVGEGT. The CDR3 spells CASSRFLVNTEAFF. In DNA form, the CDR3 reads TGTGCCAGCAGTCGGTTTCTGGTGAACACTGAAGCTTTCTTT.

The CDR3 spells CASSAQGAWVAGELFF. Here the CDR3 DNA reads TGTGCCAGCAGTGCACAGGGGGCATGGGTGGCCGGGGAGCTGTTTTTT. The genes are TRBV6-1 and TRBJ2-2; 9 bases line up with TRBD1. Germline CDR1 reads MNHNS; CDR2 reads SASEGT. V lost 4 bases and J lost 6; bases outside the gene matches: 9. This CDR3 comprises 16 residues.

This chain connects TRBV28 to TRBJ1-5; TRBD1 matches 7 bases. The J segment lost 5 bases and the V segment lost 8 bases, leaving 3 bases of the junction unmatched. Germline V CDR1 and CDR2: MDHEN, SYDVKM. The CDR3 spans 12 residues. CDR3 loop: CASGDRDQPQHF. The CDR3 nucleotides read TGTGCCAGCGGAGACAGGGATCAGCCCCAGCATTTT.

The gene calls are TRBV6-5 and TRBJ1-5; TRBD1 matches at 10 bases. The CDR3 spans 15 residues. CDR1 is MNHEY and CDR2 is SVGAGI in the germline V gene. V shed 6 bases, J shed 6 bases, and the junction held 8 bases outside the gene matches. For the CDR3, the DNA is TGTGCCAGCAGGTCGGGACAGGGGTTGGGTCAGCCCCAGCATTTT. It yields the protein CASRSGQGLGQPQHF.

This clone was picked up one time. The chain joins TRBV27 to TRBJ2-1; D perhaps matches TRBD1 (6 bases). There are 14 residues in the CDR3. Germline V gene data show CDR1 as MNHEY and CDR2 as SMNVEV (reference sequence). V gave up 7 bases and J gave up 4 bases, with 14 bases separating them. The CDR3 region is CASIPDRTYNEQFF. CDR3 nucleotides: TGTGCCAGCATCCCGGACAGAACATACAATGAGCAGTTCTTC.

The chain couples TRBV7-9 to TRBJ2-3; TRBD2 matches at 13 bases. CDR1 is SEHNR, CDR2 FQNEAQ, per germline (reference sequence). J was trimmed by 2 bases and V by 3 bases; bases with no gene match: 2. This CDR3 spans 16 amino acids. CDR3 bases: TGTGCCAGCAGCTTGGGACTAGCGGGACACACAGATACGCAGTATTTT. Its protein is CASSLGLAGHTDTQYF.

The J gene is TRBJ2-3, the V gene TRBV5-4; tentatively, D is TRBD1 (6 bases). The CDR3 runs 14 residues. Germline assignment: CDR1 SGHNT and CDR2 YYREEE (reference sequence). Deletions cut 2 bases from V and 2 bases from J, with 9 bases between. The CDR3, as DNA: TGTGCCAGCAGCTTTAGGGGGTCCACAGATACGCAGTATTTT. It yields the protein CASSFRGSTDTQYF.

The chain uses TRBV28 and TRBJ1-2; D is unresolved. The ends were cut back, 5 bases at V and 4 bases at J, with 11 bases in the middle. This CDR3 comprises 13 residues. Germline CDR1 is MDHEN and CDR2 is SYDVKM. Here the CDR3 reads CASSQSYRYGYTF. The CDR3 DNA follows: TGTGCCAGCAGTCAATCCTACCGCTATGGCTACACCTTC.

The chain is built from TRBV28 and TRBJ1-2, with 9 bases identical to TRBD1. Germline V gene data show CDR1 as MDHEN and CDR2 as SYDVKM. The length of the CDR3 is 14 residues. The V segment lost 6 bases and the J segment 8 bases; nucleotides outside the gene matches: 10. DNA for the CDR3: TGTGCCAGCAGCCGAACAGGGGGCTCCTTGGGCTACACCTTC. This encodes CASSRTGGSLGYTF.